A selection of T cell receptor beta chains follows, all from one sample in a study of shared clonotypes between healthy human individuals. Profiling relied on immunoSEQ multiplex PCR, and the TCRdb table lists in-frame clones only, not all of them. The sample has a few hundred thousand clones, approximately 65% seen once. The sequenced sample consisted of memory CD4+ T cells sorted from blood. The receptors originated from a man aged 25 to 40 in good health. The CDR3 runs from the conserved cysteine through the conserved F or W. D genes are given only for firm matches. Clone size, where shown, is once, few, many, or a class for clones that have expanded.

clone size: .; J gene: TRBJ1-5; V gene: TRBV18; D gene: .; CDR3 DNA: TGTGCCAGCTCAGAGAGTATTCGGAGTCAGCCCCAGCATTTT; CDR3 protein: CASSESIRSQPQHF
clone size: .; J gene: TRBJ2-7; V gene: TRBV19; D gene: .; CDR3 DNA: TGTGCCAGTAGTATTCAGGGGCTGGTAGGCTACGAGCAGTACTTC; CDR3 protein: CASSIQGLVGYEQYF
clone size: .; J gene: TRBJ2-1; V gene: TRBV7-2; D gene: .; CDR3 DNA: TGTGCCAGCAGCCCCGGTGGGGGCGATAAGTACAATGAGCAGTTCTTC; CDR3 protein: CASSPGGGDKYNEQFF
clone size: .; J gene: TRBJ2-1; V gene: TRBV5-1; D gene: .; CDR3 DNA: TGCGCCAGCAGCTTGGCCGCCCAGACGGAGCAGTTCTTC; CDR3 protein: CASSLAAQTEQFF
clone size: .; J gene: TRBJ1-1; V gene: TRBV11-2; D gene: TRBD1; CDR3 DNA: TGTGCCAGCAGCAGAGGGGGCAGCATGAACACTGAAGCTTTCTTT; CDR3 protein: CASSRGGSMNTEAFF
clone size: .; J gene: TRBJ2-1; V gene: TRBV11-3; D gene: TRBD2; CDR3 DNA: TGTGCCAGCAGCTTAGTTGGTCCTAGCGGGAGTCCGCAAAACAATGAGCAGTTCTTC; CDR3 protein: CASSLVGPSGSPQNNEQFF
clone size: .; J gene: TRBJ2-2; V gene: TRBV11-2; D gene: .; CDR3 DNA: TGTGCCAGCAGCTCCGGACCCGCTCGGGGGACCGGGGAGCTGTTTTTT; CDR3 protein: CASSSGPARGTGELFF
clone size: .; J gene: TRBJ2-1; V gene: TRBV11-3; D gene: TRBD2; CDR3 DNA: TGTGCCAGCAGCGTAGCGGGTAATGAGCAGTTCTTC; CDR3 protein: CASSVAGNEQFF
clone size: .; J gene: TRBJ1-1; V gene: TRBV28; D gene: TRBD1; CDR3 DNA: TGTGCCAGCAGTTATGGGACAGGGCAAAACACTGAAGCTTTCTTT; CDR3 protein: CASSYGTGQNTEAFF
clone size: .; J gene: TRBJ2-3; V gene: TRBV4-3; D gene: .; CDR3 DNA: TGCGCCAGCAGCCCCGCACTAGACTTCACAGATACGCAGTATTTT; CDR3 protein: CASSPALDFTDTQYF
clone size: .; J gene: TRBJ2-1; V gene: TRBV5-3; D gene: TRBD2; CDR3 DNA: TGTGCCAGAAGCCGACTAGCGGGAACAAACAATGAGCAGTTCTTC; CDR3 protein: CARSRLAGTNNEQFF
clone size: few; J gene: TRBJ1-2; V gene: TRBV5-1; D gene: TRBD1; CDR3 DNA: TGCGCCAGCAGCTCGGGACAGATGTTTTATGGCTACACCTTC; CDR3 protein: CASSSGQMFYGYTF
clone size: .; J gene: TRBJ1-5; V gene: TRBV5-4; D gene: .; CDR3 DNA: TGTGCCAGCAGCGTTGGACAAGGCAATCAGCCCCAGCATTTT; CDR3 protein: CASSVGQGNQPQHF
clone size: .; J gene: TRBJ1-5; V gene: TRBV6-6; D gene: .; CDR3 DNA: TGTGCCAGCAGTTACTCGAGGGGAAATCAGCCCCAGCATTTT; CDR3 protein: CASSYSRGNQPQHF
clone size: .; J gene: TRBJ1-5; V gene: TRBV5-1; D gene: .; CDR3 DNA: TGCGCCAGCTCCGAGGGGTTAGGTAGGCAGCCCCAGCATTTT; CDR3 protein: CASSEGLGRQPQHF
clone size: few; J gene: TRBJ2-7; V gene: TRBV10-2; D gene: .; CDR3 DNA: TGCGCCAGCACGTCTACTAACTACGAGCAGTACTTC; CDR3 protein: CASTSTNYEQYF
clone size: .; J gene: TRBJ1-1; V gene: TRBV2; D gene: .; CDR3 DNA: TGTGCCAGCATTCTGAACACTGAAGCTTTCTTT; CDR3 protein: CASILNTEAFF
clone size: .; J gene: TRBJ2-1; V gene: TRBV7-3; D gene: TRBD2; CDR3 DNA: TGTGCCAGCAGCGCCGGGACTAGTCAGTTCTTC; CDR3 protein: CASSAGTSQFF
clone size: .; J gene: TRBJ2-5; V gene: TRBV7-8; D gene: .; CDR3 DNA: TGTGCCAGCAGCTTTTCCCGGATAGGAATCTACGGAGAGACCCAGTACTTC; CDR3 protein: CASSFSRIGIYGETQYF
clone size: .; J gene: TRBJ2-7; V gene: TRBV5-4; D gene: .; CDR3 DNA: TGTGCCAGCAGTTATGGGGGAGGGGGAACCTACGAGCAGTACTTC; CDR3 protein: CASSYGGGGTYEQYF
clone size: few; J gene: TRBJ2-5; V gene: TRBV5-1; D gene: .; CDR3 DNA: TGCGCCAGCAGCTTGGGAGGGAGGATTGAGACCCAGTACTTC; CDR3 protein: CASSLGGRIETQYF
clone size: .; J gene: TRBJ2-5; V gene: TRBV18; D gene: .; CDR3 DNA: TGTGCCAGCTCACCAACTTACAGGGAGGGATGGAAGACCCAGTACTTC; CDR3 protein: CASSPTYREGWKTQYF
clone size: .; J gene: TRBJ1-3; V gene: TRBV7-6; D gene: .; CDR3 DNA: TGTGCCAGCAGCTTAGAACACAGGGAATCTGGAAACACCATATATTTT; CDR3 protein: CASSLEHRESGNTIYF
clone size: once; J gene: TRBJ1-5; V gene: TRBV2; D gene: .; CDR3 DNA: TGTGCCACCAACCGGGGAGAGAATCAGCCCCAGCATTTT; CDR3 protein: CATNRGENQPQHF
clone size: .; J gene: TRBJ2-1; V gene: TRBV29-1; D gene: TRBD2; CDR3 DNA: TGCAGCGTTCAAACTAGCGGGAGGTGGAATGAGCAGTTCTTC; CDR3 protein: CSVQTSGRWNEQFF
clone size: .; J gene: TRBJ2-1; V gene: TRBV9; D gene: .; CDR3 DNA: TGTGCCAGCAGCGGGGCAGGGAATAGGGATGAGCAGTTCTTC; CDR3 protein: CASSGAGNRDEQFF
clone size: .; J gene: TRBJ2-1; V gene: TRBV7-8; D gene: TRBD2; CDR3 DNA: TGTGCCAGCAGCCATTCCTTCAGCGGGAGTTCCTACAATGAGCAGTTCTTC; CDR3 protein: CASSHSFSGSSYNEQFF
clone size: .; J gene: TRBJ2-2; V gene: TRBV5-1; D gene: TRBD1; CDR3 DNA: TGCGCCAGCAGCTTGGAGGGGGCGGGCTCCGGGGAGCTGTTTTTT; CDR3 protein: CASSLEGAGSGELFF
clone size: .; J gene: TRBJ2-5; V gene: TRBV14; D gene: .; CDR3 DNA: TGTGCCAGCAGCCAGAGACAGCGAGAGACCCAGTACTTC; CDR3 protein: CASSQRQRETQYF
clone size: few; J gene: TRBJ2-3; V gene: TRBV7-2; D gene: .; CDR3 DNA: TGTGCCAGCAGCTGGCAAGCGGGTCCAGATACGCAGTATTTT; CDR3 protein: CASSWQAGPDTQYF
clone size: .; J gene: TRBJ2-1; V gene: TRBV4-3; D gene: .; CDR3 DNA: TGCGCCAGCAGTCCCGTGGCGGGAACCTACAATGAGCAGTTCTTC; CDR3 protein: CASSPVAGTYNEQFF
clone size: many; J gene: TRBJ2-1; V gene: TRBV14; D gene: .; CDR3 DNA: TGTGCCAGCAGCCAGGTTGGCAGGGGCAATGAGCAGTTCTTC; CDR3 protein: CASSQVGRGNEQFF
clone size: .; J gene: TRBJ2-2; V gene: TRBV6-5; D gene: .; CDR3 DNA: TGTGCCAGCAGCCTCAGGGTAGGGACCGGGGAGCTGTTTTTT; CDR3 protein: CASSLRVGTGELFF
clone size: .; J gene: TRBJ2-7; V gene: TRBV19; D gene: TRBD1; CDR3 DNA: TGTGCCAGTAGTGGACAGGCCTTTGGCGAGCAGTACTTC; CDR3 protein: CASSGQAFGEQYF
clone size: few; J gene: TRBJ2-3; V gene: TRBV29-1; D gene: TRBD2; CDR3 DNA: TGCAGCGTTGGCCGAAAAGCGGGAGTTGAGTCAGATACGCAGTATTTT; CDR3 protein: CSVGRKAGVESDTQYF
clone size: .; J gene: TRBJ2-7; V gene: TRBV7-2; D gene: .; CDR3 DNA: TGTGCCAGCAGCAGCCGGGGCTCCTACGAGCAGTACTTC; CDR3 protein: CASSSRGSYEQYF
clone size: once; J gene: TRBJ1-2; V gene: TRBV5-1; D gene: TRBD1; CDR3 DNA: TGCGCCAGCAGCCTCGGACAGGGGCTGGGTGGCTACACCTTC; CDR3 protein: CASSLGQGLGGYTF
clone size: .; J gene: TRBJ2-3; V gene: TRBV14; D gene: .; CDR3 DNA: TGTGCCAGCGCTCGGGGTGCGGATACGCAGTATTTT; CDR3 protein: CASARGADTQYF
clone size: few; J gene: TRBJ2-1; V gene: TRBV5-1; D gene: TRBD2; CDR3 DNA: TGCGCCAGCAGCTTGGGCGGGAGCAATGAGCAGTTCTTC; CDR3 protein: CASSLGGSNEQFF
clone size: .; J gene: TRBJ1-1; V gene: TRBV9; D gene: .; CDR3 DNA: TGTGCCAGCAGCGTGTCCCGGGATGGGGGAGGGGAGGCTTTCTTT; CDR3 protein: CASSVSRDGGGEAFF
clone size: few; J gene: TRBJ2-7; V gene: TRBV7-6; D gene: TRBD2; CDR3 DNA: TGTGCCAGCACGCGGCTAGCGGGACGCGAGCAGTACTTC; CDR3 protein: CASTRLAGREQYF
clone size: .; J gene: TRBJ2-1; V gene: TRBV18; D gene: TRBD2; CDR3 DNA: TGTGCCAGCTCACCACCGGGCGGGAGCCGCTACAATGAGCAGTTCTTC; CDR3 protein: CASSPPGGSRYNEQFF
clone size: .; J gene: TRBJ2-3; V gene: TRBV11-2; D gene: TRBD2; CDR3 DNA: TGTGCCAGCAGCTTAGTTGGGACTAGCGGGCCCAGCACAGATACGCAGTATTTT; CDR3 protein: CASSLVGTSGPSTDTQYF
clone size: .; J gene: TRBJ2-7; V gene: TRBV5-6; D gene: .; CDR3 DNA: TGTGCCAGCAGCTTCCCAAGCGGAGCCTACGAGCAGTACTTC; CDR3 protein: CASSFPSGAYEQYF
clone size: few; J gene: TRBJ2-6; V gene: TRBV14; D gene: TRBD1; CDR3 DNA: TGTGCCAGCAGCCGCAGGGGGCCCAACTCTGGGGCCAACGTCCTGACTTTC; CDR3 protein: CASSRRGPNSGANVLTF
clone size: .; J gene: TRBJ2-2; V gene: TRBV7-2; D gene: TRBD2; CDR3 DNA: TGTGCCAGCAGACGAACCGGGGTGGGGAGGGTAGGCGGGGAGCTGTTTTTT; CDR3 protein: CASRRTGVGRVGGELFF
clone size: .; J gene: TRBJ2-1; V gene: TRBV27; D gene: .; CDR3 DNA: TGTGCCAGCAGTTTATCCAGAGGGCTTGGGTCCTACAATGAGCAGTTCTTC; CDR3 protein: CASSLSRGLGSYNEQFF
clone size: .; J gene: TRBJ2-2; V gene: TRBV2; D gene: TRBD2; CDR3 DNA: TGTGCCAGCAGGGGCGGGAGGGACACCGGGGAGCTGTTTTTT; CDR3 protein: CASRGGRDTGELFF
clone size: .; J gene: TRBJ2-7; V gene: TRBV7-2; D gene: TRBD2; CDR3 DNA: TGTGCCAGCAGCTCTCAGCGGGAGGTCGAGCAGTACTTC; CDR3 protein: CASSSQREVEQYF
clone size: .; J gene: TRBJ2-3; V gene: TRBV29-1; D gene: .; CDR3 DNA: TGCAGCGTTGTGGGGACCGGGTCCACAGATACGCAGTATTTT; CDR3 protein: CSVVGTGSTDTQYF
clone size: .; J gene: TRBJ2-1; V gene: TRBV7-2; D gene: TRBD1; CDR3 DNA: TGTGCCAGCAGCCCAGGACAGGGGCGGGAGCAGTTCTTC; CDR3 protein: CASSPGQGREQFF
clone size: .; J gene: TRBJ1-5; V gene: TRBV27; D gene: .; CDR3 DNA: TGTGCCAGCAGGCTCGGACAGATAGGCAATCAGCCCCAGCATTTT; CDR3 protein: CASRLGQIGNQPQHF